Sequencing of this T cell receptor beta chain was carried out in a study of a mutant IDH1 vaccine in newly diagnosed glioma. This clone was counted a few times. Its antigen is still unknown. Measured with immunoSEQ multiplex PCR; TCRdb has only the in-frame clones, and not every one. The sample contains 30,000 to 40,000 clones, approximately 80% of which appear only once. Trimming at V came to 7 bases and at J to 1 base, leaving 5 bases not matched to a gene. This CDR3 has 14 amino acids. The germline V gene encodes CDR1 LNHDA and CDR2 SQIVND (reference sequence). The time point here: week 23, last vaccination. Each vaccine dose was 300 ug of mutant IDH1 20-mer peptide, with topical imiquimod.

The specimen was PBMCs, collected from a glioma patient whose treatment included an IDH1 peptide vaccine. The genes are TRBV19 and TRBJ1-1, with 8 bases that match TRBD1. The receptor's source is a man aged 35-49 years with glioma. Here the CDR3 reads CASTIGQGNTEAFF. The CDR3 nucleotides are TGTGCCAGTACCATCGGACAGGGGAACACTGAAGCTTTCTTT.